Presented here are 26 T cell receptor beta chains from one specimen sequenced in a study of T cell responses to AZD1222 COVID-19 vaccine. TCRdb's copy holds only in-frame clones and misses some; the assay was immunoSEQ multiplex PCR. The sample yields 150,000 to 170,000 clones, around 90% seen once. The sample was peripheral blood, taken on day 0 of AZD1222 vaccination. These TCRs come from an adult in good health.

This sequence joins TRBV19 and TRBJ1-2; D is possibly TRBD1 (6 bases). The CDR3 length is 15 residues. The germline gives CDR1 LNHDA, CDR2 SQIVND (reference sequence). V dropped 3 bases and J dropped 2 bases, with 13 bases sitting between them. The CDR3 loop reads CASSISQGRNYGYTF. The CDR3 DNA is TGTGCCAGTAGTATCAGTCAGGGGCGAAACTATGGCTACACCTTC.

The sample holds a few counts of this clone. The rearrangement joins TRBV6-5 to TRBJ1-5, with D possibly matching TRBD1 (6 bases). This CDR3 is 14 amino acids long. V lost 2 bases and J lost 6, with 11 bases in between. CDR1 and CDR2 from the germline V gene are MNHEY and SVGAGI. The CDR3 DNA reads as TGTGCCAGCAGTTACGGGGGCTGGGGTCAGCCCCAGCATTTT. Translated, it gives CASSYGGWGQPQHF.

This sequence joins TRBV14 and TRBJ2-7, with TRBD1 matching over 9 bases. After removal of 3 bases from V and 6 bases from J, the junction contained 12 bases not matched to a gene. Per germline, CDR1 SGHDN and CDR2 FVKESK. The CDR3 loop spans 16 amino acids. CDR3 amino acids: CASSQGGTGIPLEQYF. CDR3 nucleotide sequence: TGTGCCAGCAGCCAGGGAGGGACAGGGATACCTCTCGAGCAGTACTTC.

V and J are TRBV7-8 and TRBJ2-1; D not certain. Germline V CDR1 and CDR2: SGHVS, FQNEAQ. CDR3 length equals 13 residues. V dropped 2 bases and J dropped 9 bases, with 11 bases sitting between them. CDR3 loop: CASSLLIDGEQFF. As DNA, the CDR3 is TGTGCCAGCAGCTTACTGATTGACGGTGAGCAGTTCTTC.

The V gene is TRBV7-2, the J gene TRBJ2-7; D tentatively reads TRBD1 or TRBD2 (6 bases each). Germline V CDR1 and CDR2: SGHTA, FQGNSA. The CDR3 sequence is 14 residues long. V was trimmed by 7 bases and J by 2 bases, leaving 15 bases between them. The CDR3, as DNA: TGTGCCAGCAACCTCCGGGGGCTCACCTACGAGCAGTACTTC. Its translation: CASNLRGLTYEQYF.

CDR3 sequence (DNA): TGCGCCAGCAGCTTGGGATGGACAGGGGAAGCTTTCTTT. Its translation: CASSLGWTGEAFF. The chain carries TRBV5-1 and TRBJ1-1; 8 bases are shared with TRBD1. Trimming cost V 0 bases and J 8 bases; bases outside gene matches: 3. This CDR3 has 13 residues. CDR1 SGHRS and CDR2 YFSETQ come from the germline V gene. Full variable domain (remainder filled in from reference TRBV5-1 and TRBJ1-1): KAGVTQTPRYLIKTRGQQVTLSCSPISGHRSVSWYQQTPGQGLQFLFEYFSETQRNKGNFPGRFSGRQFSNSRSEMNVSTLELGDSALYLCASSLGWTGEAFFGQGTRLTVV.

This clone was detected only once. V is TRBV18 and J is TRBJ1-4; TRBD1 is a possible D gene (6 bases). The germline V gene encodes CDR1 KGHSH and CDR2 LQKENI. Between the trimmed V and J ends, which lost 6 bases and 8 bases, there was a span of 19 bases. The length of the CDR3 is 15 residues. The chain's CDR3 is CASSPIVGGNEKLFF. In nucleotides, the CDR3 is TGTGCCAGCTCCCCTATCGTGGGGGGCAACGAAAAACTGTTTTTT.

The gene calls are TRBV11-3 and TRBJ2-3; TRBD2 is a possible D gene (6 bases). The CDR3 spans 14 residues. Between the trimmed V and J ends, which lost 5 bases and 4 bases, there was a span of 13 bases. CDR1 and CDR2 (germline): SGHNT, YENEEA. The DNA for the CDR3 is TGTGCCAGCAGCCCCGGGGGATCGGCAGATACGCAGTATTTT. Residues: CASSPGGSADTQYF.

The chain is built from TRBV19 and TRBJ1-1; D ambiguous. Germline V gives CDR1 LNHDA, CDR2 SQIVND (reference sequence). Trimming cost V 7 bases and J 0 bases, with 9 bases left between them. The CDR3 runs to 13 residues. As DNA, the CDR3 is TGTGCCAGTAACGGGAACATGAACACTGAAGCTTTCTTT. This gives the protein CASNGNMNTEAFF.

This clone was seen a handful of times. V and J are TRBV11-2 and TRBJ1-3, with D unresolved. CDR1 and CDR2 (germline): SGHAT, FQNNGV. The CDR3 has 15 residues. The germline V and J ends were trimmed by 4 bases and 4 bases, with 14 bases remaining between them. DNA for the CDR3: TGTGCCAGCAGCTGGTCGATGCGGGGAGGAAACACCATATATTTT. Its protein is CASSWSMRGGNTIYF.

The CDR3 loop reads CATSRREWPSYEQYF. In DNA, the CDR3 is TGTGCCACCAGCAGACGGGAGTGGCCCTCCTACGAGCAGTACTTC. This sequence joins TRBV15 and TRBJ2-7; D possibly corresponds to TRBD2 (6 bases). V was trimmed by 2 bases and J by 0 bases, leaving 11 bases between them. The CDR3 length is 15 residues. Germline assignment: CDR1 LNHNV and CDR2 YYDKDF (reference sequence).

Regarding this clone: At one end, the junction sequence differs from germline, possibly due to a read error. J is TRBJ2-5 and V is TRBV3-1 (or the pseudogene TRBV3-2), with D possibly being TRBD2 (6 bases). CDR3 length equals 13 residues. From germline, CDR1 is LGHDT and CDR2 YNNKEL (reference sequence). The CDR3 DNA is TGTGCCAGCAGCCAAGATCTAGGGACTCCACCTAACTTC. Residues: CASSQDLGTPPNF.

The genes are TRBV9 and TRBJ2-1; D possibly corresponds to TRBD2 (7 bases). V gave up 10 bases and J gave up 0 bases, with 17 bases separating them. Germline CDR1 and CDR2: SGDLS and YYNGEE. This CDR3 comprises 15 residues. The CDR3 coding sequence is TGTGCCGCGGGGGCTCACCTTCACTCCTACAATGAGCAGTTCTTC. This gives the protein CAAGAHLHSYNEQFF.

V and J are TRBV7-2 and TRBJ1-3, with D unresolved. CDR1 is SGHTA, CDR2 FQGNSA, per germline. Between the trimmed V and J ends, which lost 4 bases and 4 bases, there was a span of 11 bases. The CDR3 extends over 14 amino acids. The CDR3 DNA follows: TGTGCCAGCAGCTCTACTCTGTCCGGAAACACCATATATTTT. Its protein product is CASSSTLSGNTIYF.

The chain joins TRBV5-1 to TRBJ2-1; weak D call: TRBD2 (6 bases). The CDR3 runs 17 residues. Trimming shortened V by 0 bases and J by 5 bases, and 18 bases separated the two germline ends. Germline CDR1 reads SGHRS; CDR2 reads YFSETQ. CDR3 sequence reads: CASSLGPGEVPDNEQFF. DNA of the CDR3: TGCGCCAGCAGCTTGGGCCCCGGGGAGGTGCCTGACAATGAGCAGTTCTTC. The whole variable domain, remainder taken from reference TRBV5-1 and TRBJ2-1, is KAGVTQTPRYLIKTRGQQVTLSCSPISGHRSVSWYQQTPGQGLQFLFEYFSETQRNKGNFPGRFSGRQFSNSRSEMNVSTLELGDSALYLCASSLGPGEVPDNEQFFGPGTRLTVL.

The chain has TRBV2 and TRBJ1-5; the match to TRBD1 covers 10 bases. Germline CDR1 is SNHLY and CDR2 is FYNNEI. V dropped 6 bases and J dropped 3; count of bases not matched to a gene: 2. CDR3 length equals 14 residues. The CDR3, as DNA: TGTGCCAGCAGGGGACAGGGGAACAATCAGCCCCAGCATTTT. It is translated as CASRGQGNNQPQHF.

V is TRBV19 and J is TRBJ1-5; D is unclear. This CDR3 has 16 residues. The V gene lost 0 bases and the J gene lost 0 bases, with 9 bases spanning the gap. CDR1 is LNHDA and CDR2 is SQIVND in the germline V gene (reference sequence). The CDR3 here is CASSIDPGHSNQPQHF. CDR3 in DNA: TGTGCCAGTAGTATAGATCCCGGGCATAGCAATCAGCCCCAGCATTTT.

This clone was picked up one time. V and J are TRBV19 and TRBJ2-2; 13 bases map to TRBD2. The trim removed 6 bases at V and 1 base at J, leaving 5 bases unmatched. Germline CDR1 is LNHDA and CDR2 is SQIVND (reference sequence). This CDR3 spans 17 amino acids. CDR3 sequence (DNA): TGTGCCAGTAGAAAGACTAGCGGGGGGCGGAACACCGGGGAGCTGTTTTTT. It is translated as CASRKTSGGRNTGELFF.

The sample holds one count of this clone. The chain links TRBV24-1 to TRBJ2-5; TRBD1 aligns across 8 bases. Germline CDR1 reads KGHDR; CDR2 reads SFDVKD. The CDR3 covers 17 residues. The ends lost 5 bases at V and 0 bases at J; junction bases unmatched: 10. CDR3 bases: TGTGCCACCAGTGGGGTGGGGACAGGAGCTTACCAAGAGACCCAGTACTTC. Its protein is CATSGVGTGAYQETQYF.

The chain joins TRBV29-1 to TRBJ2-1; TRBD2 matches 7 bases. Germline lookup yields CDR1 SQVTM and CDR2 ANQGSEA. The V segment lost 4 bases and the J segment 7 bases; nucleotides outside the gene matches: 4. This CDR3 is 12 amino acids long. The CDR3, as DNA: TGCAGCGTTGGCAGGGAGGGGAATGAGCAGTTCTTC. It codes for CSVGREGNEQFF.

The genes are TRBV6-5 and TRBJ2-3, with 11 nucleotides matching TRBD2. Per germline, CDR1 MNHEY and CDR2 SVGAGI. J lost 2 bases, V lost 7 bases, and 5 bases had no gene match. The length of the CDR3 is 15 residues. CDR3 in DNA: TGTGCCAGCACCAGACTAGCGGGGACCACAGATACGCAGTATTTT. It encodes CASTRLAGTTDTQYF.

CDR3 DNA: TGTGCCAGTAGCGACCGGGGACAGTCTTTCTCTGGAAACACCATATATTTT. Translation: CASSDRGQSFSGNTIYF. The chain recombines TRBV19 with TRBJ1-3; 7 positions match TRBD1. CDR1 is LNHDA and CDR2 is SQIVND in the germline V gene (reference sequence). There are 17 residues in the CDR3. V shed 6 bases, J shed 0 bases, and the junction held 11 bases outside the gene matches.

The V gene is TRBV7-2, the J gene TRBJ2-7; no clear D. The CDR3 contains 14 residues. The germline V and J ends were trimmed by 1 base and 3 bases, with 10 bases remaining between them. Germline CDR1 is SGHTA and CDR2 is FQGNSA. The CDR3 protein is CASSLERSRYEQYF. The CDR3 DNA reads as TGTGCCAGCAGCTTAGAGAGGTCCCGCTACGAGCAGTACTTC.

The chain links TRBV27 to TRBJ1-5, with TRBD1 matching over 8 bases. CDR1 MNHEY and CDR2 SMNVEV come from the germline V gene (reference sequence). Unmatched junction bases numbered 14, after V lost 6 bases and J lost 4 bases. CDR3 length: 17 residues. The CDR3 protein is CASRRAGGLYGNQPQHF. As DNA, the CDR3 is TGTGCCAGCAGGAGGGCAGGGGGCCTTTATGGGAATCAGCCCCAGCATTTT.

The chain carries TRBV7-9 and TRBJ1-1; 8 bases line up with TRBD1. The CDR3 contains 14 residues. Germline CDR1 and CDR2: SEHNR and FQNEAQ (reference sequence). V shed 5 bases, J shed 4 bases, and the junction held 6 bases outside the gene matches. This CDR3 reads CASSLGTGPTEAFF. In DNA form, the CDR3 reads TGTGCCAGCAGCCTCGGGACAGGTCCCACTGAAGCTTTCTTT.

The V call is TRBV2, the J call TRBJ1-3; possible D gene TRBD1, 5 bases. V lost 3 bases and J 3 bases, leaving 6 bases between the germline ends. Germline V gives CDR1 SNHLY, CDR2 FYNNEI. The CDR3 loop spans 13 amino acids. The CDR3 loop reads CASSEQGGNTIYF. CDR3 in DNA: TGTGCCAGCAGTGAGCAGGGTGGAAACACCATATATTTT.